One and the same sample provided the 28 T cell receptor beta chains below, sequenced in a study of blood T cell repertoires in COVID-19. TCRdb keeps only in-frame clones here, not all; method: immunoSEQ multiplex PCR. This sample yields about 170,000 clones, of which approximately 82% are seen a single time; roughly 10% belongs to the top ten. Source material: peripheral blood. These receptors originate from a woman aged 80 or over with active or convalescent COVID-19.

The chain carries TRBV2 and TRBJ2-6, with 7 bases identical to TRBD2. The germline CDR1 and CDR2 sequences are SNHLY and FYNNEI. V lost 7 bases and J lost 2; bases outside the gene matches: 5. This CDR3 has 15 amino acids. CDR3 protein: CASTREGAGANVLTF. The CDR3 DNA reads TGTGCCAGCACGAGGGAGGGAGCTGGGGCCAACGTCCTGACTTTC.

The V and J genes are TRBV10-1 and TRBJ2-7; 9 nucleotides line up with TRBD2. This CDR3 is 15 amino acids long. V lost 5 bases to trimming and J lost 0 bases; unmatched junction nucleotides: 5. CDR1 WNHNN and CDR2 SYGVQD come from the germline V gene (reference sequence). CDR3 protein: CASSKTSGSSYEQYF. The CDR3 region has the DNA TGCGCCAGCAGTAAGACTAGCGGCAGCTCCTACGAGCAGTACTTC.

The rearrangement joins TRBV19 to TRBJ1-1; D gene uncertain. The length of the CDR3 is 16 residues. CDR1 is LNHDA and CDR2 is SQIVND in the germline V gene (reference sequence). Trimming removed 0 bases from V and 0 bases from J, with 11 bases in between. The CDR3 DNA follows: TGTGCCAGTAGTATAGATCATACCGAGTTGAACACTGAAGCTTTCTTT. Translated, it gives CASSIDHTELNTEAFF.

The rearrangement links TRBV2 to TRBJ2-2, with 8 nucleotides matching TRBD1. The CDR3 is made up of 15 amino acids. CDR1 SNHLY and CDR2 FYNNEI come from the germline V gene. Losses at the gene ends were 2 bases for V and 5 bases for J; bases not matched to a gene: 4. CDR3 in DNA: TGTGCCAGCAGTGAAACAACAGGGGGAACCGGGGAGCTGTTTTTT. Its protein is CASSETTGGTGELFF.

The rearrangement uses TRBV15 and TRBJ2-1; 9 bases are shared with TRBD2. The junction had 8 bases not matched to a gene; V was cut back by 2 bases and J by 0 bases. CDR1 is LNHNV and CDR2 is YYDKDF in the germline V gene (reference sequence). The CDR3 loop spans 18 amino acids. This CDR3 reads CATSRSRGSGSSYNEQFF. CDR3 bases: TGTGCCACCAGCAGATCGCGGGGTAGCGGGAGCTCCTACAATGAGCAGTTCTTC.

This clone was found once. The chain uses TRBV9 and TRBJ1-2, with D unclear. V was trimmed by 3 bases and J by 8 bases, leaving 14 bases between them. CDR3 length: 13 residues. Germline values: CDR1 SGDLS, CDR2 YYNGEE. CDR3 coding DNA: TGTGCCAGCAGCGCCGGGTTGTTTATGGGCTACACCTTC. It codes for CASSAGLFMGYTF.

This chain connects TRBV19 to TRBJ2-2; 10 bases align to TRBD1. The CDR3 is made up of 17 amino acids. With V trimmed by 6 bases and J by 3 bases, 10 bases remained unmatched. CDR1 is LNHDA, CDR2 SQIVND, per germline (reference sequence). The CDR3 protein is CASSRTGGGSHTGELFF. CDR3 in DNA: TGTGCCAGTAGCCGGACAGGGGGTGGGTCTCACACCGGGGAGCTGTTTTTT.

This chain links TRBV29-1 with TRBJ2-7; possible D gene TRBD1, 6 bases. Trimming left V 4 bases short and J 2 bases short, with 12 bases between. Germline CDR1 reads SQVTM; CDR2 reads ANQGSEA. This CDR3 contains 13 residues. This CDR3 is CSVGTDKAYEQYF. The DNA of the CDR3 is TGCAGCGTTGGGACAGATAAAGCCTACGAGCAGTACTTC.

The V gene is TRBV24-1, the J gene TRBJ2-3, with D perhaps TRBD2 (6 bases). The V end was cut by 7 bases, the J end by 0 bases, with 10 bases between. The CDR3 runs 14 residues. CDR1 is KGHDR, CDR2 SFDVKD, per germline. The CDR3 is CATRGGHSTDTQYF. The CDR3 coding sequence is TGTGCCACCAGGGGAGGCCACAGCACAGATACGCAGTATTTT.

The chain uses TRBV5-1 and TRBJ2-3, with 7 bases fitting TRBD1. Germline CDR1 and CDR2: SGHRS and YFSETQ. This CDR3 has 15 amino acids. J was trimmed by 0 bases and V by 4 bases; bases with no gene match: 5. The chain's CDR3 is CASSPGTASTDTQYF. The CDR3 coding sequence is TGCGCCAGCAGCCCGGGGACAGCTAGCACAGATACGCAGTATTTT.

CDR3 region: CASRERQGGETQYF. The CDR3 nucleotides are TGTGCCAGCAGGGAACGACAGGGGGGAGAGACCCAGTACTTC. The V and J genes are TRBV11-2 and TRBJ2-5, with 9 bases lining up with TRBD1. This CDR3 spans 14 amino acids. The V and J ends lost 6 bases and 4 bases, in that order; junction bases with no gene match: 6. Germline V CDR1 and CDR2: SGHAT, FQNNGV.

V gene TRBV19 combines with J gene TRBJ1-1; 7 bases are a match to TRBD1. The V gene's germline CDR1 is LNHDA and CDR2 SQIVND (reference sequence). Trimming cost V 4 bases and J 5 bases; bases outside gene matches: 4. CDR3 length equals 13 residues. CDR3 DNA: TGTGCCAGTAGTACTAAACAGGGGACTGAAGCTTTCTTT. It specifies CASSTKQGTEAFF.

The rearrangement links TRBV6-5 to TRBJ2-1; 11 bases align to TRBD2. The CDR3 is 15 residues long. V shed 7 bases and J 4 bases; nucleotides not matched to a gene: 6. Per the germline V gene, CDR1 is MNHEY and CDR2 is SVGAGI. CDR3 region: CASTRLAGSYNEQFF. As DNA, the CDR3 is TGTGCCAGCACCCGACTAGCGGGGTCTTACAATGAGCAGTTCTTC.

The genes are TRBV19 and TRBJ1-2; no firm D call. The V end lost 3 bases, the J end lost 8 bases, and 22 bases lay between the germline ends. From germline, CDR1 is LNHDA and CDR2 SQIVND (reference sequence). This CDR3 is 16 amino acids long. The CDR3 loop is CASSMLPVRTVKGYTF. In DNA form, the CDR3 reads TGTGCCAGTAGTATGCTACCGGTCCGCACCGTAAAAGGCTACACCTTC. The variable domain in full, with the rest retrieved from reference TRBV19 and TRBJ1-2, is DGGITQSPKYLFRKEGQNVTLSCEQNLNHDAMYWYRQDPGQGLRLIYYSQIVNDFQKGDIAEGYSVSREKKESFPLTVTSAQKNPTAFYLCASSMLPVRTVKGYTFGSGTRLTVV.

This chain joins TRBV12-3 or TRBV12-4 and TRBJ1-3; a possible D gene is TRBD1 (5 bases). V shed 5 bases and J shed 1 base, with 6 bases lying between them. CDR3 size: 13 residues. The CDR3 sequence is CASSQGSGNTIYF. The CDR3 nucleotides are TGTGCCAGCAGTCAGGGTTCTGGAAACACCATATATTTT.

The V call is TRBV2, the J call TRBJ1-2, with TRBD1 matching over 7 bases. Germline lookup yields CDR1 SNHLY and CDR2 FYNNEI. With 7 bases clipped from V and 8 bases from J, the junction kept 16 bases outside the gene matches. The CDR3 runs 15 residues. CDR3 sequence (DNA): TGTGCCAGCACCCCAAGGAGGGGGCCAGGGACGGGCTACACCTTC. Translating gives CASTPRRGPGTGYTF.

The chain is built from TRBV7-9 and TRBJ2-1; 7 nucleotides match TRBD2. The CDR3 runs to 15 residues. Germline V CDR1 and CDR2: SEHNR, FQNEAQ (reference sequence). V shed 2 bases, J shed 4 bases, and the junction held 5 bases outside the gene matches. The CDR3 here is CASSLRLAAYNEQFF. The CDR3 nucleotides read TGTGCCAGCAGCTTACGGCTAGCGGCATACAATGAGCAGTTCTTC.

The J gene is TRBJ2-1, the V gene TRBV19, with D unresolved. The CDR3 length is 15 residues. The V gene lost 3 bases and the J gene lost 0 bases, with 9 bases spanning the gap. The germline gives CDR1 LNHDA, CDR2 SQIVND (reference sequence). The CDR3 nucleotides are TGTGCCAGTAGTATTATTAGTAGCTCCTACAATGAGCAGTTCTTC. It encodes CASSIISSSYNEQFF.

The V and J genes are TRBV19 and TRBJ1-2; D is possibly TRBD1 (5 bases). The CDR3 runs 13 residues. The germline V and J ends were trimmed by 8 bases and 5 bases, with 15 bases remaining between them. Germline CDR1 and CDR2: LNHDA and SQIVND (reference sequence). The CDR3 region is CASASSDTYGYTF. The CDR3 nucleotides read TGTGCCAGTGCCTCCTCGGACACTTATGGCTACACCTTC.

DNA for the CDR3: TGTGCCAGTAGTATCGCAGGGGCTAATTCACCCCTCCACTTT. Translation: CASSIAGANSPLHF. The gene calls are TRBV19 and TRBJ1-6; tentative D call: TRBD1 (6 bases). The CDR3 is 14 residues long. Germline V gene data show CDR1 as LNHDA and CDR2 as SQIVND (reference sequence). Trimming stripped 3 bases from V and 6 bases from J, with 9 bases between.

This clone has more than one count but fewer than ten. This chain uses TRBV12-5 with TRBJ2-7; 12 positions agree with TRBD1. Germline V lookup: CDR1 LGHNT, CDR2 FRNRAP. Losses at the gene ends were 0 bases for V and 3 bases for J; bases not matched to a gene: 3. The CDR3 sequence is 16 residues long. This CDR3 is CASGLVRDRGLYEQYF. The CDR3 DNA sequence: TGTGCTAGTGGTTTGGTCAGGGACAGGGGGCTCTACGAGCAGTACTTC.

This chain connects TRBV5-1 to TRBJ1-4; D might be TRBD1 (5 bases). Trimming took 4 bases from V and 0 from J, leaving 19 bases between them. Germline V gene data show CDR1 as SGHRS and CDR2 as YFSETQ. The CDR3 runs 18 residues. CDR3 in DNA: TGCGCCAGCAGCCCCGAATCGTGGGGCTTTTCAACTAATGAAAAACTGTTTTTT. Amino acids: CASSPESWGFSTNEKLFF.

The chain recombines TRBV11-2 with TRBJ2-1; 7 nucleotides align to TRBD1. The CDR3 contains 12 residues. After removal of 4 bases from V and 9 bases from J, the junction contained 3 bases not matched to a gene. Germline V gene lookup returns CDR1 SGHAT and CDR2 FQNNGV. Here the CDR3 reads CASSSGQLEQFF. DNA for the CDR3: TGTGCCAGCAGCTCGGGACAGCTTGAGCAGTTCTTC.

The chain has TRBV5-8 and TRBJ2-7; D ambiguous. The CDR3 consists of 12 residues. Looked up from germline, CDR1 is SGHTS and CDR2 is YDEGEE. Trimming took off 3 bases at V and 6 bases at J, with 10 bases between the two ends. CDR3 bases: TGTGCCAGCAGCTCACTGATCCCCGAGCAGTACTTC. Its protein product is CASSSLIPEQYF.

The count of this clone is one. V and J are TRBV5-1 and TRBJ2-1; 8 bases align to TRBD2. Trimming removed 0 bases from V and 5 bases from J; junction bases left unmatched: 7. CDR1 is SGHRS and CDR2 is YFSETQ in the germline V gene. This CDR3 is built from 16 residues. In DNA, the CDR3 is TGCGCCAGCAGCTTGGTGACGGGGGGGCTACACAATGAGCAGTTCTTC. Amino acid sequence: CASSLVTGGLHNEQFF. Full variable domain (outside the CDR3, taken from reference TRBV5-1 and TRBJ2-1): KAGVTQTPRYLIKTRGQQVTLSCSPISGHRSVSWYQQTPGQGLQFLFEYFSETQRNKGNFPGRFSGRQFSNSRSEMNVSTLELGDSALYLCASSLVTGGLHNEQFFGPGTRLTVL.

The rearrangement uses TRBV11-2 and TRBJ2-7; TRBD1 might be the D (6 bases). Trimming took 3 bases from V and 6 from J, leaving 12 bases between them. The CDR3 length is 13 residues. Germline CDR1 reads SGHAT; CDR2 reads FQNNGV. CDR3 bases: TGTGCCAGCAGCTTCAAGGAACAGGGCGAGCAGTACTTC. Translation gives CASSFKEQGEQYF. Filled out from reference TRBV11-2 and TRBJ2-7, the complete variable domain reads EAGVAQSPRYKIIEKRQSVAFWCNPISGHATLYWYQQILGQGPKLLIQFQNNGVVDDSQLPKDRFSAERLKGVDSTLKIQPAKLEDSAVYLCASSFKEQGEQYFGPGTRLTVT.

This clone showed up just a few times. This chain connects TRBV11-1 to TRBJ1-1; maybe TRBD1 (6 bases). Germline assignment: CDR1 SGHAT and CDR2 FQDESV (reference sequence). V lost 5 bases and J 1 base, leaving 11 bases between the germline ends. The CDR3 extends over 14 amino acids. The CDR3 sequence: CASSQDRANTEAFF. CDR3 in DNA: TGTGCCAGCAGCCAGGACAGAGCGAACACTGAAGCTTTCTTT.

The rearrangement links TRBV6-1 to TRBJ1-4; tentatively, D is TRBD1 (5 bases). Germline loops: CDR1 MNHNS, CDR2 SASEGT. The CDR3 is 14 residues long. Trimming cost V 1 base and J 8 bases, with 11 bases left between them. As DNA, the CDR3 is TGTGCCAGCAGTGAAGGGCAGGGTCCAGAAAAACTGTTTTTT. Translated: CASSEGQGPEKLFF.